This T cell receptor (beta chain) was observed in a study of circulating CD8 cells and anti-PD-1 response in melanoma. Overall study results and limits: DNEG was most diverse; TIGIT repertoires were least diverse.

Each library started from about 15 ng of total RNA using the QIAseq Immune Repertoire TCR panel. One entry per CDR3 protein, called by TCRdb with MiXCR from the reads. The sample holds more than 350 distinct CDR3 sequences, around 5.9% seen once. This CDR3 is built from 14 residues. The germline V gene has CDR1 LGHNA and CDR2 YSLEER. V dropped 4 bases and J dropped 2 bases, with 12 bases sitting between them. By share of the sample, this clonotype is medium-sized. Its antigen remains unknown. Sorting of live CD3+CD8+TCRalphabeta+ cells by PD-1 and/or TIGIT gave four subsets. This clonotype originated in a human donor with melanoma. The genes are TRBV4-3 and TRBJ2-7; D could derive from TRBD1 or TRBD2 (5 bases each). The sample in question was CD8+ T cells from PBMCs, obtained at baseline or after one month of anti-PD-1 therapy (not recorded which). The CDR3 region is CASSPGTGTYEQYF. Written as DNA, the CDR3 is TGCGCCAGCAGCCCAGGGACGGGAACCTACGAGCAGTACTTC.